Below, 21 T cell receptor beta chains from the same sample are listed, as sequenced in a study of CD8 T cells in Susac syndrome. With random hexamers, 0.5 to 1 ug RNA was reverse transcribed. A single record per CDR3 protein comes from TCRdb applying MiXCR to the immunoSEQ multiplex PCR reads. The sample comprises around 230,000 distinct CDR3 sequences, around 96% of which are singletons, and about 0.095% rests with the top ten. Source material: CD4+ T cells from PBMCs. These receptors came from a human donor with Susac syndrome.

The genes are TRBV29-1 and TRBJ1-3; D is perhaps TRBD1 (5 bases). The germline V gene has CDR1 SQVTM and CDR2 ANQGSEA. Trimming shortened V by 7 bases and J by 0 bases, and 13 bases separated the two germline ends. This CDR3 is 14 amino acids long. This chain's CDR3 is CSASGGVSGNTIYF. The DNA of the CDR3 is TGCAGCGCCTCCGGGGGGGTCTCTGGAAACACCATATATTTT.

The V and J genes are TRBV5-4 and TRBJ1-1; D uncertain. The CDR3 is 15 amino acids. Trimming cost V 3 bases and J 6 bases, with 18 bases left between them. Germline values: CDR1 SGHNT, CDR2 YYREEE (reference sequence). The CDR3 bases are TGTGCCAGCAGCTCGGAGGCCCAGGTTGTCGCTGAAGCTTTCTTT. It specifies CASSSEAQVVAEAFF.

This chain uses TRBV5-1 with TRBJ2-7; TRBD1 matches at 9 bases. The CDR3 is 15 amino acids. Germline values: CDR1 SGHRS, CDR2 YFSETQ. J lost 5 bases, V lost 0 bases, and 6 bases had no gene match. CDR3 sequence: CASSLDGTGIHEQYF. CDR3 bases: TGCGCCAGCAGCTTGGATGGGACAGGGATCCACGAGCAGTACTTC.

The genes are TRBV20-1 and TRBJ2-7; TRBD2 matches 9 bases. There are 16 residues in the CDR3. CDR1 is DFQATT and CDR2 is SNEGSKA in the germline V gene (reference sequence). The V and J ends lost 3 bases and 2 bases, in that order; junction bases with no gene match: 11. The CDR3 sequence: CSASPPGGRGTYEQYF. The CDR3 DNA reads TGCAGTGCTAGCCCCCCGGGCGGGAGGGGAACCTACGAGCAGTACTTC.

In this sample, this clonotype turned up once. The chain joins TRBV20-1 to TRBJ1-2, with D tentatively TRBD1 (5 bases). V gave up 3 bases and J gave up 8 bases, with 19 bases separating them. CDR1 is DFQATT and CDR2 is SNEGSKA in the germline V gene (reference sequence). CDR3 length: 14 amino acids. The CDR3 region is CSARSRGPLGGYTF. DNA of the CDR3: TGCAGTGCTAGGAGCCGGGGCCCCCTCGGCGGCTACACCTTC.

The V call is TRBV20-1, the J call TRBJ1-2; D is undetermined. CDR3 size: 14 residues. Germline CDR1 DFQATT, CDR2 SNEGSKA (reference sequence). Deletions cut 0 bases from V and 4 bases from J, with 12 bases between. The CDR3, as DNA: TGCAGTGCTAGAGATTTGGAGGGTGTCTATGGCTACACCTTC. Protein sequence: CSARDLEGVYGYTF.

The gene calls are TRBV29-1 and TRBJ2-5; 8 bases align to TRBD2. Germline CDR1 reads SQVTM; CDR2 reads ANQGSEA. After removal of 6 bases from V and 4 bases from J, the junction contained 10 bases not matched to a gene. This CDR3 has 14 residues. The CDR3 DNA reads TGCAGCGTCGCCGGGACTAGAGGGAGAGAGACCCAGTACTTC. This gives the protein CSVAGTRGRETQYF. The full variable domain, with the rest looked up from reference TRBV29-1 and TRBJ2-5, is SAVISQKPSRDICQRGTSLTIQCQVDSQVTMMFWYRQQPGQSLTLIATANQGSEATYESGFVIDKFPISRPNLTFSTLTVSNMSPEDSSIYLCSVAGTRGRETQYFGPGTRLLVL.

This clonotype was seen only once. This chain links TRBV9 with TRBJ2-5, with D perhaps matching TRBD1 (6 bases). The length of the CDR3 is 13 residues. Trimming pared 8 bases from V and 1 base from J, leaving 12 bases between. CDR1 SGDLS and CDR2 YYNGEE come from the germline V gene. This chain's CDR3 is CASARTAQETQYF. The CDR3 bases are TGTGCCAGTGCTAGGACAGCCCAAGAGACCCAGTACTTC.

The chain has TRBV7-2 and TRBJ2-5, with 8 positions matching TRBD2. Per germline, CDR1 SGHTA and CDR2 FQGNSA. Trimming cost V 4 bases and J 3 bases; bases outside gene matches: 4. This CDR3 has 14 amino acids. In DNA, the CDR3 is TGTGCCAGCAGCTGGCCGGGACTAGAAGAGACCCAGTACTTC. It specifies CASSWPGLEETQYF.

The chain is built from TRBV6-6 and TRBJ2-1; D may match TRBD1 or TRBD2 (5 bases each). Germline CDR1 and CDR2: MNHNY and SVGAGI (reference sequence). V lost 0 bases to trimming and J lost 10 bases, with 16 bases between them. The CDR3 runs 15 residues. CDR3 region: CASSYSPGTMEEQFF. CDR3 DNA: TGTGCCAGCAGTTACTCTCCCGGGACCATGGAGGAGCAGTTCTTC.

The V and J genes are TRBV9 and TRBJ2-5; TRBD1 matches at 8 bases. V was clipped by 1 base and J by 4 bases; unmatched bases: 6. This CDR3 comprises 15 residues. CDR1 and CDR2 from the germline V gene are SGDLS and YYNGEE. This CDR3 is CASSVSTGTGETQYF. CDR3 nucleotides: TGTGCCAGCAGCGTATCCACTGGGACAGGAGAGACCCAGTACTTC.

This chain uses TRBV3-1 with TRBJ2-1; 7 bases agree with TRBD1. The CDR3 sequence is 16 residues long. Germline-derived CDR1 and CDR2 are LGHDT and YNNKEL (reference sequence). J lost 5 bases, V lost 3 bases, and 10 bases had no gene match. The chain's CDR3 is CASSQATGTANNEQFF. CDR3 in DNA: TGTGCCAGCAGCCAGGCCACTGGGACAGCAAACAATGAGCAGTTCTTC.

V gene TRBV20-1 combines with J gene TRBJ2-7; TRBD1 matches 9 bases. Germline loops: CDR1 DFQATT, CDR2 SNEGSKA (reference sequence). The CDR3 is 15 residues long. Unmatched junction bases numbered 12, after V lost 4 bases and J lost 5 bases. The CDR3: CSAIYPGQGGNEQYF. The CDR3 region has the DNA TGCAGTGCTATCTACCCGGGACAGGGTGGCAACGAGCAGTACTTC.

V and J are TRBV18 and TRBJ1-2; no clear D. V was pared by 2 bases and J by 0 bases, with 13 bases between. The CDR3 has 16 residues. Germline V lookup: CDR1 KGHSH, CDR2 LQKENI. The CDR3 loop is CASSPARAEANYGYTF. The CDR3 DNA is TGTGCCAGCTCACCAGCGCGAGCGGAAGCTAACTATGGCTACACCTTC.

The chain recombines TRBV28 with TRBJ2-3; 8 positions agree with TRBD2. The germline gives CDR1 MDHEN, CDR2 SYDVKM. V shed 10 bases and J 8 bases; nucleotides not matched to a gene: 11. CDR3 length: 13 residues. The CDR3 sequence: CATVAGGDGTQYF. Written as DNA, the CDR3 is TGTGCCACGGTTGCGGGAGGCGATGGTACGCAGTATTTT.

The genes are TRBV7-9 and TRBJ2-7; tentative D call: TRBD2 (5 bases). The CDR3 runs to 13 residues. V dropped 5 bases and J dropped 2 bases, with 10 bases sitting between them. CDR1 and CDR2 (germline): SEHNR, FQNEAQ (reference sequence). The CDR3 loop reads CASSTDGTYEQYF. The CDR3, as DNA: TGTGCCAGCAGCACCGACGGGACCTACGAGCAGTACTTC. The variable domain in full, with the rest retrieved from reference TRBV7-9 and TRBJ2-7, is DTGVSQNPRHKITKRGQNVTFRCDPISEHNRLYWYRQTLGQGPEFLTYFQNEAQLEKSRLLSDRFSAERPKGSFSTLEIQRTEQGDSAMYLCASSTDGTYEQYFGPGTRLTVT.

The chain links TRBV9 to TRBJ2-1; D is perhaps TRBD2 (5 bases). This CDR3 is 15 amino acids long. CDR1 SGDLS and CDR2 YYNGEE come from the germline V gene. The germline V and J ends were trimmed by 0 bases and 7 bases, with 14 bases remaining between them. CDR3 loop: CASSVAPGIANEQFF. CDR3 in DNA: TGTGCCAGCAGCGTAGCCCCCGGGATAGCTAATGAGCAGTTCTTC.

The gene calls are TRBV28 and TRBJ2-1; no clear D gene. V was cut by 6 bases and J by 7 bases, with 13 bases left in between. CDR3 length equals 13 residues. From germline, CDR1 is MDHEN and CDR2 SYDVKM. CDR3 DNA: TGTGCCAGCAGCACACCGTCTAGTAATGAGCAGTTCTTC. Its protein product is CASSTPSSNEQFF.

This clonotype was counted once. The J gene is TRBJ2-6, the V gene TRBV15, with TRBD2 identical over 7 bases. Unmatched junction bases numbered 5, after V lost 0 bases and J lost 0 bases. This CDR3 contains 18 residues. Germline V lookup: CDR1 LNHNV, CDR2 YYDKDF (reference sequence). The CDR3 here is CATSRDRGGGSGANVLTF. CDR3 DNA sequence: TGTGCCACCAGCAGAGACCGGGGCGGGGGCTCTGGGGCCAACGTCCTGACTTTC.

The V and J genes are TRBV18 and TRBJ2-1, with D hard to call. The CDR3 is 15 residues long. Germline V gene data show CDR1 as KGHSH and CDR2 as LQKENI. Trimming removed 3 bases from V and 2 bases from J, with 11 bases in between. The CDR3 bases are TGTGCCAGCTCACCTCAGCCCCAGACCTACAATGAGCAGTTCTTC. It encodes CASSPQPQTYNEQFF.

This clonotype is a singleton in its sample. V usage is TRBV29-1 and J usage is TRBJ2-7; no firm D call. With 3 bases removed from V and 6 bases from J, the gap between germline ends came to 9 bases. The CDR3 covers 11 residues. From germline, CDR1 is SQVTM and CDR2 ANQGSEA. The CDR3: CSVDYRAEQYF. As DNA, the CDR3 is TGCAGCGTTGATTATCGGGCCGAGCAGTACTTC.